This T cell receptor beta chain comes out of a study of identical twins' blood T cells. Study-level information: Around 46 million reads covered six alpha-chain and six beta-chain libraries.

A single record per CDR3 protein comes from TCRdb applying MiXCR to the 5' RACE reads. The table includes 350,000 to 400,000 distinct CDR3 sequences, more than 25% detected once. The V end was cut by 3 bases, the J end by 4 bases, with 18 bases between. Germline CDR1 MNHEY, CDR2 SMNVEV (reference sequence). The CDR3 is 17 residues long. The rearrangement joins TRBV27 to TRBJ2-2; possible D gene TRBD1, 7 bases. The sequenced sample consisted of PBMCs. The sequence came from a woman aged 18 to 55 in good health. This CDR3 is CASSFFRGADGTGELFF. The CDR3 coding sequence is TGTGCCAGCAGTTTTTTCAGGGGGGCAGACGGCACCGGGGAGCTGTTTTTT.